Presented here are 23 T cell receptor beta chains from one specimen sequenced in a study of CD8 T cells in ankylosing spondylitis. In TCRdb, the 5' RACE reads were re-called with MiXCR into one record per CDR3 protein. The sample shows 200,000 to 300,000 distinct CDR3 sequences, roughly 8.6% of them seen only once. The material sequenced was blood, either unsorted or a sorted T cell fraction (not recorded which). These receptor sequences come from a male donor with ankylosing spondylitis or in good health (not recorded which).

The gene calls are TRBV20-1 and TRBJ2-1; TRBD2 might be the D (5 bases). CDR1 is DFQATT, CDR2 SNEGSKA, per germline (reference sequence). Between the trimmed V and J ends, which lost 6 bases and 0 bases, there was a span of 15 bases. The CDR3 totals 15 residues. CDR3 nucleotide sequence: TGCAGTGCCCTCCTCCCGGGGAGCTCCTACAATGAGCAGTTCTTC. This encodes CSALLPGSSYNEQFF.

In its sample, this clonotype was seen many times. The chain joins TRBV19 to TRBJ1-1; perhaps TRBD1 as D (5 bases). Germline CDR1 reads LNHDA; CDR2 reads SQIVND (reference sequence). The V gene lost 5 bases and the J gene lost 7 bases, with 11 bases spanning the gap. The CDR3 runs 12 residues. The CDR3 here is CASSPNRNEAFF. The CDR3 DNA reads TGTGCCAGTAGTCCAAACAGGAATGAAGCTTTCTTT.

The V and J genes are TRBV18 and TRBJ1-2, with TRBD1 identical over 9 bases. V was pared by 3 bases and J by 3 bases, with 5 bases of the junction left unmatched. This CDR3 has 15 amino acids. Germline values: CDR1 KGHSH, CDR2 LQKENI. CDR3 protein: CASSPRTGVYYGYTF. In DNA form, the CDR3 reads TGTGCCAGCTCACCTCGGACAGGGGTTTACTATGGCTACACCTTC.

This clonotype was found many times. The CDR3 coding sequence is TGTGCCAGCAGTCCACCGGGACTAGCGGGGAATGAGCAGTTCTTC. It specifies CASSPPGLAGNEQFF. The gene calls are TRBV12-3 or TRBV12-4 and TRBJ2-1, with 13 bases aligning to TRBD2. With V trimmed by 5 bases and J by 7 bases, 5 bases remained unmatched. The CDR3 totals 15 residues.

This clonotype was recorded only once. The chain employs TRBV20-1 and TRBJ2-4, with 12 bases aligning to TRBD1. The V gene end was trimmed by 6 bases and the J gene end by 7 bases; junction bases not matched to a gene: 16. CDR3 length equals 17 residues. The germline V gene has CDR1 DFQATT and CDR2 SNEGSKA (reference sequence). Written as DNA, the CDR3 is TGCAGTGCCATTCCCGGGACAGGGGGCTTTACTGGGAACATTCAGTACTTC. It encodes CSAIPGTGGFTGNIQYF.

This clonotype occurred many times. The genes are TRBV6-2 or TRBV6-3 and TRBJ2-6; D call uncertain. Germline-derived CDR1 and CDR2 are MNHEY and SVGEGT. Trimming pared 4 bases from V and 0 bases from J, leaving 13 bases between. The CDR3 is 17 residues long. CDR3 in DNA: TGTGCCAGCAGTTCTGGCAGGCCCATCTCTGGGGCCAACGTCCTGACTTTC. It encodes CASSSGRPISGANVLTF.

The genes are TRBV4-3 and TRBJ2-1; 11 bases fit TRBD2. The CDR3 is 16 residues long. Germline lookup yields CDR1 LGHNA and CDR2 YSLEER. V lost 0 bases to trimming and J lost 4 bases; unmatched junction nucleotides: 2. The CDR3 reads CASSQEWTSGYNEQFF. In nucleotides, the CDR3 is TGCGCCAGCAGCCAAGAATGGACTAGCGGGTACAATGAGCAGTTCTTC.

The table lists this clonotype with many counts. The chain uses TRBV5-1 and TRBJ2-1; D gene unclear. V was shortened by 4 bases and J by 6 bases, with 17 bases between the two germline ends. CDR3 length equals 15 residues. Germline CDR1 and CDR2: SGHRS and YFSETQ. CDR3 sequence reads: CASSPASGSVNEQFF. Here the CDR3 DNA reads TGCGCCAGCAGCCCGGCGAGTGGGTCCGTCAATGAGCAGTTCTTC.

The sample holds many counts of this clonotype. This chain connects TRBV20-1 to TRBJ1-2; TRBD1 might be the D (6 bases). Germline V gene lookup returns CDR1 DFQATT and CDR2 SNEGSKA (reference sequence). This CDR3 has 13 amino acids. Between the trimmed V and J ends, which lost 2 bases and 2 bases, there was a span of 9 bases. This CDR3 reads CSARTQGNYGYTF. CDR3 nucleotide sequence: TGCAGTGCTAGAACCCAGGGGAACTATGGCTACACCTTC.

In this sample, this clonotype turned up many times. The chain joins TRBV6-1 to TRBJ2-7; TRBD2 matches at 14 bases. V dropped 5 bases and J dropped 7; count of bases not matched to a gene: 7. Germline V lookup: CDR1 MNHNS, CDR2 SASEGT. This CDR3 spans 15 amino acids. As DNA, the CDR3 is TGTGCCAGCAGTCAGACTAGCGGGAGGGCCGAAGAGCAGTACTTC. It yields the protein CASSQTSGRAEEQYF.

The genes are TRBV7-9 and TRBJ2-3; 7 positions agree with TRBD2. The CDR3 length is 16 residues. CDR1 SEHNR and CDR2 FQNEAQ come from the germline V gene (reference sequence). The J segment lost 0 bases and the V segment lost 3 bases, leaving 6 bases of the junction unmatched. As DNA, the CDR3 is TGTGCCAGCAGCTTCCCGAATAGCGGGAGCACAGATACGCAGTATTTT. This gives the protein CASSFPNSGSTDTQYF.

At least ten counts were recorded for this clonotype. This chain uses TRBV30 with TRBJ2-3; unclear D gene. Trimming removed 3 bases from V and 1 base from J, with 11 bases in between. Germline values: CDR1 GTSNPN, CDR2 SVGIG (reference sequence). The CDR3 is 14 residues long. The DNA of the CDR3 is TGTGCCTGGAGGACCGGCGTCGGCACAGATACGCAGTATTTT. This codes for CAWRTGVGTDTQYF.

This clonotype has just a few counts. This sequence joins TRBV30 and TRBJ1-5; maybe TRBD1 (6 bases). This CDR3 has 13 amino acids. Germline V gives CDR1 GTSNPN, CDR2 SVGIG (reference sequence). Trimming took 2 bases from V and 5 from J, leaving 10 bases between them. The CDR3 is CAWSMDSDQPQHF. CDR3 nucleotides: TGTGCCTGGAGTATGGACAGCGATCAGCCCCAGCATTTT.

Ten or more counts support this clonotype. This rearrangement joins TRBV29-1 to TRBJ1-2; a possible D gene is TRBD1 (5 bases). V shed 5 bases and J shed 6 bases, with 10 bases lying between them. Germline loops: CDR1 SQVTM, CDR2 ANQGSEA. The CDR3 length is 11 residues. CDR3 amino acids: CSVLGPHGYTF. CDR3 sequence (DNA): TGCAGCGTTTTGGGGCCCCATGGCTACACCTTC.

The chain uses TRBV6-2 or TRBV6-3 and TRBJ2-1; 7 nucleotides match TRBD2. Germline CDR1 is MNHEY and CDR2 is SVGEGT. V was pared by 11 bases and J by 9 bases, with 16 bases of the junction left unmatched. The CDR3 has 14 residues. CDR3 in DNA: TGTGCCTCGCGCAGTTATAATCCGGGGGGTGAGCAGTTCTTC. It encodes CASRSYNPGGEQFF.

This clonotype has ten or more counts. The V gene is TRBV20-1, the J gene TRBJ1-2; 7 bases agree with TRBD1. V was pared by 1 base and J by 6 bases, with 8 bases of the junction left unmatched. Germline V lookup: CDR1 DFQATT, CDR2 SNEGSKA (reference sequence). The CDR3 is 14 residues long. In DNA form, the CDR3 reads TGCAGTGCTAGAGGGTGGGGAGGGGGCAATGGCTACACCTTC. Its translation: CSARGWGGGNGYTF.

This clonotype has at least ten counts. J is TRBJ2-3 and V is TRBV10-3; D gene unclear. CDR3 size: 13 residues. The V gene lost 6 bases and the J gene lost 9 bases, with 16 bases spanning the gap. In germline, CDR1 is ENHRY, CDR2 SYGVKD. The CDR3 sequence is CAISTPNLGTQYF. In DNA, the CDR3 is TGTGCCATCAGCACCCCCAATCTAGGCACGCAGTATTTT.

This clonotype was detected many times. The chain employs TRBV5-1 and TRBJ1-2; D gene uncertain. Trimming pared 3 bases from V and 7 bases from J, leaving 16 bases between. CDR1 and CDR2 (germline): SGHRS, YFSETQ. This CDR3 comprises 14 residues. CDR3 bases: TGCGCCAGCAGCTCGTTCGGGCAGGAGAGTGGCTACACCTTC. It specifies CASSSFGQESGYTF.

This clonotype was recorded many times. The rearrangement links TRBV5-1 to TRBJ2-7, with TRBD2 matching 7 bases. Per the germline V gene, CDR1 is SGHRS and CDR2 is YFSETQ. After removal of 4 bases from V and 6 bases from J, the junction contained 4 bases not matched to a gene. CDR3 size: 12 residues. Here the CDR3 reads CASSLTSVEQYF. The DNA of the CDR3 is TGCGCCAGCAGCCTTACTAGCGTCGAGCAGTACTTC.

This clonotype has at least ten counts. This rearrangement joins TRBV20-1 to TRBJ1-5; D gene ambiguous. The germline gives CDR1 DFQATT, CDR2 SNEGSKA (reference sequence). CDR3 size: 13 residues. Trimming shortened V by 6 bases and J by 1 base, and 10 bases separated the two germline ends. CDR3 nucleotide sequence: TGCAGTGCGTCGGGCGGCAGCAATCAGCCCCAGCATTTT. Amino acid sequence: CSASGGSNQPQHF.

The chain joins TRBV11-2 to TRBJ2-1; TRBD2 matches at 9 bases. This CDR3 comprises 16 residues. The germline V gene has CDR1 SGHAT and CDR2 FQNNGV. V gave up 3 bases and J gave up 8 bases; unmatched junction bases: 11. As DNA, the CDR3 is TGTGCCAGCAGCTTGCGGCTAGCGGGAATCGTCGATGAGCAGTTCTTC. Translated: CASSLRLAGIVDEQFF.

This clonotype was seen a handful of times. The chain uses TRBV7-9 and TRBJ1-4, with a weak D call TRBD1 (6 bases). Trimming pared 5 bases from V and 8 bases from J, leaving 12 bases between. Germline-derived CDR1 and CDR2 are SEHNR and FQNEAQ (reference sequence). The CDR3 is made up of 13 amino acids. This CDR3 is CASSAGQYEKLFF. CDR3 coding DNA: TGTGCCAGCAGCGCAGGACAGTACGAAAAACTGTTTTTT.

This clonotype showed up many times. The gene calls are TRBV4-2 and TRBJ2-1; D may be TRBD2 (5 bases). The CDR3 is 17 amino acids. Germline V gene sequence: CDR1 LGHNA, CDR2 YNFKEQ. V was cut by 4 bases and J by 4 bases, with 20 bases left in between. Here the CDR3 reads CASSRLGKGEEYNEQFF. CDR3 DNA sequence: TGTGCCAGCAGCCGTCTGGGGAAGGGAGAAGAGTACAATGAGCAGTTCTTC.